Reported below is one TCR beta chain. CDR1 is SGHRS and CDR2 is YFSETQ in the germline V gene. Deletions cut 4 bases from V and 7 bases from J, with 6 bases between. This CDR3 has 11 amino acids. The data stem from a study of blood T cell repertoires in COVID-19. The repertoire was sequenced with immunoSEQ multiplex PCR; TCRdb's copy has only in-frame clones and lacks some. Here the sample spans some 190,000 clones, about 84% being singletons. Everyone who took part was about 18 to 89 years old, and they came from 24 US areas. This sequence joins TRBV5-1 and TRBJ1-3, with D maybe TRBD1 (6 bases). Sequencing was carried out using PBMCs or T cells enriched from blood (not recorded which). The receptor was derived from a man aged 40-49 years with acute COVID-19. In DNA form, the CDR3 reads TGCGCCAGCAGCACAGGGAACACCATATATTTT. It translates to CASSTGNTIYF.